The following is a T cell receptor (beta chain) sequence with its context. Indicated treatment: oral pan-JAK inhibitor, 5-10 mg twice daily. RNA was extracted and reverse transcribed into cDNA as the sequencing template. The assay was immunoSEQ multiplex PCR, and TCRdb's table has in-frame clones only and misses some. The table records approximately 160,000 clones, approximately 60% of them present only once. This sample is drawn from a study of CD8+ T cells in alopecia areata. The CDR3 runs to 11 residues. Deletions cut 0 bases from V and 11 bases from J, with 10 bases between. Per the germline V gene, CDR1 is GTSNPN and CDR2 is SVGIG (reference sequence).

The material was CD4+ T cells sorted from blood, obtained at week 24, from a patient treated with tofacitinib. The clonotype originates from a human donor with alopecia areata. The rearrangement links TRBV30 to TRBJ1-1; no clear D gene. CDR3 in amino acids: CAWSVGARAFF. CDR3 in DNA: TGTGCCTGGAGTGTGGGTGCACGGGCTTTCTTT.